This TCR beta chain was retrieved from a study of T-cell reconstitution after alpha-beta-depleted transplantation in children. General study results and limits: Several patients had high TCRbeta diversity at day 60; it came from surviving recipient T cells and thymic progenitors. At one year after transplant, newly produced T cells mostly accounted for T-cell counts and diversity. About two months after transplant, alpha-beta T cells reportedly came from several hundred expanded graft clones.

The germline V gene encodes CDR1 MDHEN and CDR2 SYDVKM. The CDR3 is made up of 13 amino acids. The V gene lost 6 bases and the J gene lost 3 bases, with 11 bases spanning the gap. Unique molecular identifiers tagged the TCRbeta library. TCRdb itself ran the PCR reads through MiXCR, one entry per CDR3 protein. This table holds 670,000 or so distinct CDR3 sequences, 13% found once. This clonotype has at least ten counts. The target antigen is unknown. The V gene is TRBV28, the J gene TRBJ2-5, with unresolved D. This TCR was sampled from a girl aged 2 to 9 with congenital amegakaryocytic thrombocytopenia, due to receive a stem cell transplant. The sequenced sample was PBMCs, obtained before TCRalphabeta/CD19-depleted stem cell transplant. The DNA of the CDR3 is TGTGCCAGCAGCCCTAACTGGGAAGAGACCCAGTACTTC. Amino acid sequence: CASSPNWEETQYF.